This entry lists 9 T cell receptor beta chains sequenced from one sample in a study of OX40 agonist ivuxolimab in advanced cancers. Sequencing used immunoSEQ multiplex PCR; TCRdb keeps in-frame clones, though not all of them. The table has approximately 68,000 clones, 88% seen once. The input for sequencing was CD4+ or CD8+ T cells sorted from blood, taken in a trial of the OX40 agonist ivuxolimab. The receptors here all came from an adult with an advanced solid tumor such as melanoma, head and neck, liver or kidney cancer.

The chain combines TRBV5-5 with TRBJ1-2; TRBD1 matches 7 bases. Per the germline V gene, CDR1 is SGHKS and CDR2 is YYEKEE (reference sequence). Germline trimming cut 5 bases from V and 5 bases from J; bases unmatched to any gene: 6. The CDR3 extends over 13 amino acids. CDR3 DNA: TGTGCCAGCAGTCCGGGACAGATTTATGGCTACACCTTC. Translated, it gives CASSPGQIYGYTF. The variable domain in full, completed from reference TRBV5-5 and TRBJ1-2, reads DAGVTQSPTHLIKTRGQQVTLRCSPISGHKSVSWYQQVLGQGPQFIFQYYEKEERGRGNFPDRFSARQFPNYSSELNVNALLLGDSALYLCASSPGQIYGYTFGSGTRLTVV.

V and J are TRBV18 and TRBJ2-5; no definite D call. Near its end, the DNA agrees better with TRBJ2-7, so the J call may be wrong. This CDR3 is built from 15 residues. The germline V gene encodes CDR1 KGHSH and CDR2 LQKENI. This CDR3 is CASSPYGGRSYEQYF. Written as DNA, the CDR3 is TGTGCCAGCTCACCTTACGGCGGACGCTCCTACGAGCAGTACTTC.

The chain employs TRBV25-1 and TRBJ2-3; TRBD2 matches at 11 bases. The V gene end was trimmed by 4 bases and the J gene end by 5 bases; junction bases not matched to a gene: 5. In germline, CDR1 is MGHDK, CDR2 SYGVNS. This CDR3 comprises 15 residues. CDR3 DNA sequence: TGTGCCAGCAGTGGTTCTAGCGGGGGGTTAGATACGCAGTATTTT. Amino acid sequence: CASSGSSGGLDTQYF.

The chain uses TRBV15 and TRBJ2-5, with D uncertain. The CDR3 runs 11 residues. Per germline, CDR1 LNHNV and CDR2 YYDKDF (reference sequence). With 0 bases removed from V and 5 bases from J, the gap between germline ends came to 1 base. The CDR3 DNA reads TGTGCCACCAGCAGAGAGGAGACCCAGTACTTC. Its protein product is CATSREETQYF.

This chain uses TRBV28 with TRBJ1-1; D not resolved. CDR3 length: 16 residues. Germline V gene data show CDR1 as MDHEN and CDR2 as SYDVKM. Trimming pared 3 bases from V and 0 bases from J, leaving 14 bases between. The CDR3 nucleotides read TGTGCCAGCAGTTTTACCCTCCGCAGCATGAACACTGAAGCTTTCTTT. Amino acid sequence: CASSFTLRSMNTEAFF.

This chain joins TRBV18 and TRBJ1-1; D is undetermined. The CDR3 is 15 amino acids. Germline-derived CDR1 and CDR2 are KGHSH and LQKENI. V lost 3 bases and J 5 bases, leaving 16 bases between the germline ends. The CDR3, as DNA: TGTGCCAGCTCACCCCGAGCCTCCGGAGGGACTGAAGCTTTCTTT. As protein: CASSPRASGGTEAFF.

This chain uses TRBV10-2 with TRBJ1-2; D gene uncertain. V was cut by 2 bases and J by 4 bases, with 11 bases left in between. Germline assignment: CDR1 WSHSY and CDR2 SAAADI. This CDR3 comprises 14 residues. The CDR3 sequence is CASSELEARYGYTF. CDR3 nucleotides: TGCGCCAGCAGTGAGCTGGAGGCCCGCTATGGCTACACCTTC.

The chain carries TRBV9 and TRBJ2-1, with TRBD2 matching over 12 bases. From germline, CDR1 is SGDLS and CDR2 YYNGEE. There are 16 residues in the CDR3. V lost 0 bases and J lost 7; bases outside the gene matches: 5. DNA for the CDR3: TGTGCCAGCAGCGTAGCTCCTAGCGGGAGGGGTAATGAGCAGTTCTTC. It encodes CASSVAPSGRGNEQFF.

CDR3 sequence (DNA): TGTGCCAGCAGGGAGAATAGCGGGGGGAACTACGAGCAGTACTTC. This encodes CASRENSGGNYEQYF. The V call is TRBV6-1, the J call TRBJ2-7; TRBD2 matches at 10 bases. CDR1 and CDR2 (germline): MNHNS, SASEGT. This CDR3 contains 15 residues. Trimming cost V 6 bases and J 3 bases; bases outside gene matches: 8.